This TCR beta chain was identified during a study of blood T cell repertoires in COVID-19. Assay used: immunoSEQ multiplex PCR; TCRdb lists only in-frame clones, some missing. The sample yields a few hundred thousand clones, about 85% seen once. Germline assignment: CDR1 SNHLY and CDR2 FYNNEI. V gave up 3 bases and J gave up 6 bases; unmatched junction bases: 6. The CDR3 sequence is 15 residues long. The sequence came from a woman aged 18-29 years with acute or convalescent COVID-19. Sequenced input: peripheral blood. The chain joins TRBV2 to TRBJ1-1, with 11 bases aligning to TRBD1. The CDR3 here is CASSEWTGGAAEAFF. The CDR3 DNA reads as TGTGCCAGCAGTGAGTGGACAGGGGGCGCGGCTGAAGCTTTCTTT.